These 7 T cell receptor beta chains share one sample of origin, sequenced in a study of shared clonotypes between healthy human individuals. Cells designated naive CD8 were CD45RO-negative and were positively selected for CCR7, with terminally differentiated effector memory CD45RA+ cells excluded. Libraries were prepared by immunoSEQ multiplex PCR; TCRdb keeps only in-frame clonotypes and omits some of them. The sample has under 850,000 clones, 85% to 95% seen once; the top ten hold less than 25%. Sample: naive CD8+ T cells sorted from blood. Receptor source: a man aged 30-40 years in good health.

About this clone: Other DNA sequences in this specimen translate into the identical CDR3. V and J are TRBV7-9 and TRBJ2-6, with a possible D match to TRBD2 (5 bases). Germline V gene sequence: CDR1 SEHNR, CDR2 FQNEAQ (reference sequence). This CDR3 region has 18 residues. The germline V and J ends were trimmed by 5 bases and 0 bases, with 17 bases remaining between them. The CDR3 nucleotides are TGTGCCAGCAGCCCTAGAGGGTCGCAGAGCTCTGGGGCCAACGTCCTGACTTTC. Residues: CASSPRGSQSSGANVLTF.

The chain uses TRBV28 and TRBJ2-7; no firm D call. The germline gives CDR1 MDHEN, CDR2 SYDVKM. The CDR3 is made up of 12 amino acids. Deletions cut 5 bases from V and 2 bases from J, with 7 bases between. CDR3 region: CASSGVAYEQYF. The CDR3 DNA reads as TGTGCCAGCAGTGGGGTTGCCTACGAGCAGTACTTC.

The chain combines TRBV30 with TRBJ2-7; D might be TRBD1 (5 bases). CDR1 and CDR2 from the germline V gene are GTSNPN and SVGIG (reference sequence). The V end lost 7 bases, the J end lost 1 base, and 14 bases lay between the germline ends. The CDR3 consists of 13 residues. The CDR3 spells CASSQGASYEQYF. The CDR3 nucleotides read TGTGCCTCTTCGCAGGGCGCTTCCTACGAGCAGTACTTC.

The chain uses TRBV9 and TRBJ2-5, with TRBD1 matching 9 bases. Trimming removed 0 bases from V and 2 bases from J; junction bases left unmatched: 5. This CDR3 is 16 amino acids long. CDR1 is SGDLS and CDR2 is YYNGEE in the germline V gene. CDR3: CASSVEGTGKQETQYF. The CDR3 DNA sequence: TGTGCCAGCAGCGTAGAAGGGACAGGGAAACAAGAGACCCAGTACTTC.

The chain has TRBV9 and TRBJ2-1; TRBD2 matches 7 bases. The CDR3 loop spans 15 amino acids. Germline V gene lookup returns CDR1 SGDLS and CDR2 YYNGEE. The V segment lost 0 bases and the J segment 7 bases; nucleotides outside the gene matches: 7. This chain's CDR3 is CASSVDGGSRNEQFF. The CDR3 DNA sequence: TGTGCCAGCAGCGTAGATGGCGGGAGTAGGAATGAGCAGTTCTTC.

The chain joins TRBV30 to TRBJ1-2, with 8 nucleotides matching TRBD1. Germline values: CDR1 GTSNPN, CDR2 SVGIG (reference sequence). This CDR3 contains 14 residues. V lost 5 bases to trimming and J lost 6 bases; unmatched junction nucleotides: 11. In nucleotides, the CDR3 is TGTGCCTGGGCATCCGGGACAGGAGGCGATGGCTACACCTTC. Translated, it gives CAWASGTGGDGYTF.

The chain couples TRBV19 to TRBJ2-7; D unresolved. This CDR3 contains 14 residues. V was shortened by 1 base and J by 1 base, with 8 bases between the two germline ends. In germline, CDR1 is LNHDA, CDR2 SQIVND (reference sequence). The CDR3 region has the DNA TGTGCCAGTAGTATAGCGGCCAGTTCCTACGAGCAGTACTTC. This translates into CASSIAASSYEQYF.